The next 27 T cell receptor beta chains were all read from a single sample in a study of shared clonotypes between healthy human individuals. Method: immunoSEQ multiplex PCR; TCRdb's copy keeps in-frame clones and lacks some. The table records about 2,500,000 clones, around nine tenths of them present only once. Material for sequencing was naive CD4+ T cells sorted from blood. Noted subset: CD45RA+ positively selected. Receptor source: a man aged 18 to 30 in good health.

V usage is TRBV6-5 and J usage is TRBJ1-5; D is undetermined. CDR1 and CDR2 from the germline V gene are MNHEY and SVGAGI. V was trimmed by 0 bases and J by 9 bases, leaving 3 bases between them. The CDR3 consists of 11 residues. This chain's CDR3 is CASSYSRPQHF. For the CDR3, the DNA is TGTGCCAGCAGTTACTCCAGGCCCCAGCATTTT.

V usage is TRBV6-1 and J usage is TRBJ2-4; TRBD2 might be the D (6 bases). V dropped 8 bases and J dropped 0 bases, with 14 bases sitting between them. Per the germline V gene, CDR1 is MNHNS and CDR2 is SASEGT. CDR3 length: 15 amino acids. The CDR3 nucleotides are TGTGCCAGCCTGACGAGCGGGTTAGCCAAAAACATTCAGTACTTC. Its protein is CASLTSGLAKNIQYF.

V usage is TRBV19 and J usage is TRBJ2-7, with 8 nucleotides matching TRBD1. The V gene's germline CDR1 is LNHDA and CDR2 SQIVND (reference sequence). Trimming cost V 7 bases and J 9 bases; bases outside gene matches: 14. The CDR3 has 14 residues. The CDR3 bases are TGTGCCAGTACCCCTTCCGCCTCAGGGGGCTGGCAGTACTTC. Its translation is CASTPSASGGWQYF.

The chain recombines TRBV6-1 with TRBJ1-4; D possibly corresponds to TRBD1 (5 bases). V dropped 4 bases and J dropped 0 bases, with 9 bases sitting between them. Germline V gene lookup returns CDR1 MNHNS and CDR2 SASEGT. This CDR3 comprises 15 residues. DNA of the CDR3: TGTGCCAGCAGTGCGGGGGGGGCAACTAATGAAAAACTGTTTTTT. Residues: CASSAGGATNEKLFF.

About this clone: This CDR3 is also generated by other DNA sequences in the sample. The rearrangement joins TRBV29-1 to TRBJ2-1, with D hard to call. Trimming pared 3 bases from V and 1 base from J, leaving 1 base between. The CDR3 has 11 residues. Germline V gene data show CDR1 as SQVTM and CDR2 as ANQGSEA. The CDR3 coding sequence is TGCAGCGTTGAGTCCTACAATGAGCAGTTCTTC. The encoded protein is CSVESYNEQFF.

The rearrangement uses TRBV28 and TRBJ2-7, with TRBD1 as a possible D gene (6 bases). The CDR3 is 13 amino acids. Germline loops: CDR1 MDHEN, CDR2 SYDVKM. V was cut by 5 bases and J by 2 bases, with 10 bases left in between. CDR3 sequence: CASSRQEPYEQYF. In DNA, the CDR3 is TGTGCCAGCAGTAGACAGGAGCCCTACGAGCAGTACTTC.

The rearrangement links TRBV28 to TRBJ1-1, with TRBD1 as a possible D gene (5 bases). The CDR3 runs to 13 residues. CDR1 and CDR2 (germline): MDHEN, SYDVKM. Trimming shortened V by 7 bases and J by 2 bases, and 11 bases separated the two germline ends. CDR3 sequence: CASMVGANTEAFF. In DNA form, the CDR3 reads TGTGCCAGCATGGTTGGGGCTAACACTGAAGCTTTCTTT.

V gene TRBV6-4 combines with J gene TRBJ2-1; TRBD2 matches 12 bases. With V trimmed by 3 bases and J by 6 bases, 12 bases remained unmatched. This CDR3 has 18 residues. Germline-derived CDR1 and CDR2 are MRHNA and SNTAGT. In nucleotides, the CDR3 is TGTGCCAGCAGTGATCCTCCTAGCGGGGGGGCAACCGGCAATGAGCAGTTCTTC. Protein product: CASSDPPSGGATGNEQFF.

V gene TRBV5-6 combines with J gene TRBJ2-7; D ambiguous. The germline CDR1 and CDR2 sequences are SGHDT and YYEEEE. The CDR3 consists of 13 residues. Trimming pared 4 bases from V and 2 bases from J, leaving 10 bases between. DNA for the CDR3: TGTGCCAGCAGCCCCAAAATCCCCTACGAGCAGTACTTC. Translation: CASSPKIPYEQYF.

The chain employs TRBV5-1 and TRBJ1-4; D perhaps matches TRBD1 (5 bases). This CDR3 is built from 15 residues. Trimming left V 2 bases short and J 3 bases short, with 11 bases between. Germline-derived CDR1 and CDR2 are SGHRS and YFSETQ. The CDR3 reads CASSFWGGSNEKLFF. The CDR3 DNA is TGCGCCAGCAGCTTCTGGGGGGGATCTAATGAAAAACTGTTTTTT.

This chain connects TRBV4-1 to TRBJ1-3, with TRBD1 matching over 7 bases. The CDR3 length is 16 residues. Trimming at V came to 0 bases and at J to 3 bases, leaving 5 bases not matched to a gene. CDR1 and CDR2 from the germline V gene are MGHRA and YSYEKL. CDR3 sequence (DNA): TGCGCCAGCAGCCAAGAAGGGGACAGATTTGGAAACACCATATATTTT. It translates to CASSQEGDRFGNTIYF.

The chain has TRBV18 and TRBJ1-2; perhaps TRBD1 as D (6 bases). The CDR3 is 16 amino acids. Germline CDR1 is KGHSH and CDR2 is LQKENI. V was clipped by 0 bases and J by 0 bases, with 11 bases between them. DNA of the CDR3: TGTGCCAGCTCACCACCCGGACAGCCATCTAACTATGGCTACACCTTC. Encoded protein: CASSPPGQPSNYGYTF.

This chain uses TRBV5-5 with TRBJ1-4, with D hard to call. Germline CDR1 and CDR2: SGHKS and YYEKEE (reference sequence). V lost 3 bases and J lost 5, with 14 bases in between. The CDR3 covers 15 residues. CDR3 nucleotides: TGTGCCAGCAGCTCGGACGCCCTGGGAAATGAAAAACTGTTTTTT. It translates to CASSSDALGNEKLFF.

This clone came up once. V and J are TRBV9 and TRBJ2-3; 7 bases are a match to TRBD2. Germline CDR1 reads SGDLS; CDR2 reads YYNGEE. This CDR3 contains 15 residues. V shed 6 bases, J shed 4 bases, and the junction held 11 bases outside the gene matches. The CDR3 DNA follows: TGTGCCAGCACCCTCGCAACGGGAGGCTCAGATACGCAGTATTTT. Translating gives CASTLATGGSDTQYF. Variable domain in full (rest from reference TRBV9 and TRBJ2-3): DSGVTQTPKHLITATGQRVTLRCSPRSGDLSVYWYQQSLDQGLQFLIQYYNGEERAKGNILERFSAQQFPDLHSELNLSSLELGDSALYFCASTLATGGSDTQYFGPGTRLTVL.

There are a few counts of this clone. This chain connects TRBV10-3 to TRBJ1-1; D gene ambiguous. CDR1 is ENHRY, CDR2 SYGVKD, per germline. This CDR3 comprises 16 residues. The ends were cut back, 0 bases at V and 1 base at J, with 12 bases in the middle. DNA for the CDR3: TGTGCCATCAGTGAGTCCCCCAGTGGGTGGAACACTGAAGCTTTCTTT. Its translation: CAISESPSGWNTEAFF.

The CDR3 loop is CASSLDKSSVSTDTQYF. Here the CDR3 DNA reads TGCGCCAGCAGCTTGGATAAGTCTAGCGTAAGCACAGATACGCAGTATTTT. The chain couples TRBV5-1 to TRBJ2-3; D might be TRBD2 (6 bases). V lost 0 bases, J lost 0 bases, and 14 bases lay in between. Germline assignment: CDR1 SGHRS and CDR2 YFSETQ. The CDR3 length is 17 residues.

The J gene is TRBJ1-5, the V gene TRBV6-6, with D unclear. Germline loops: CDR1 MNHNY, CDR2 SVGAGI (reference sequence). Trimming took off 0 bases at V and 4 bases at J, with 7 bases between the two ends. This CDR3 region has 14 residues. CDR3 nucleotides: TGTGCCAGCAGTTACTCGGGTTTTAATCAGCCCCAGCATTTT. The encoded protein is CASSYSGFNQPQHF.

The chain employs TRBV28 and TRBJ2-5; the D gene could be TRBD1 or TRBD2 (5 bases each). Germline V gives CDR1 MDHEN, CDR2 SYDVKM. The CDR3 is 14 residues long. V was trimmed by 2 bases and J by 4 bases, leaving 11 bases between them. CDR3 amino acids: CASSLPGTPETQYF. The DNA of the CDR3 is TGTGCCAGCAGTTTACCCGGGACGCCAGAGACCCAGTACTTC.

V usage is TRBV30 and J usage is TRBJ2-3, with 15 bases fitting TRBD2. Losses at the gene ends were 5 bases for V and 7 bases for J; bases not matched to a gene: 16. The CDR3 has 18 residues. In germline, CDR1 is GTSNPN, CDR2 SVGIG (reference sequence). In DNA, the CDR3 is TGTGCCTGGGAAAGTCCGGGACTAGCGGGGGGAAAGTCCCATACGCAGTATTTT. This translates into CAWESPGLAGGKSHTQYF. The full variable domain, rest sourced from reference TRBV30 and TRBJ2-3, is SQTIHQWPATLVQPVGSPLSLECTVEGTSNPNLYWYRQAAGRGLQLLFYSVGIGQISSEVPQNLSASRPQDRQFILSSKKLLLSDSGFYLCAWESPGLAGGKSHTQYFGPGTRLTVL.

On this clone: This same CDR3 is encoded by further DNA sequences in the sample. V gene TRBV6-5 combines with J gene TRBJ2-3; 7 bases map to TRBD1. Germline V CDR1 and CDR2: MNHEY, SVGAGI. Trimming took 5 bases from V and 3 from J; bases not matched to a gene: 2. This CDR3 comprises 13 residues. The CDR3: CASSRQGTDTQYF. The DNA of the CDR3 is TGTGCCAGCAGTAGACAGGGAACAGATACGCAGTATTTT.

This chain links TRBV7-2 with TRBJ2-3, with D possibly called TRBD1 or TRBD2 (5 bases each). V gave up 6 bases and J gave up 3 bases, with 13 bases separating them. Germline loops: CDR1 SGHTA, CDR2 FQGNSA. The CDR3 covers 14 residues. The CDR3 reads CASRLRDVTDTQYF. The CDR3 coding sequence is TGTGCCAGCAGGTTACGGGACGTTACAGATACGCAGTATTTT.

V usage is TRBV5-4 and J usage is TRBJ2-5; D could derive from TRBD1 or TRBD2 (5 bases each). V shed 4 bases and J shed 2 bases, with 18 bases lying between them. Germline CDR1 and CDR2: SGHNT and YYREEE (reference sequence). The CDR3 totals 16 residues. This CDR3 is CASSPRGSTNQETQYF. The CDR3 nucleotides read TGTGCCAGCAGCCCCCGGGGCAGTACCAATCAAGAGACCCAGTACTTC.

The CDR3 nucleotides read TGCGCCAGCAGCCACACAGGGCGCTACGAGCAGTACTTC. This codes for CASSHTGRYEQYF. The chain couples TRBV4-1 to TRBJ2-7; weak D call: TRBD1 (6 bases). CDR1 and CDR2 from the germline V gene are MGHRA and YSYEKL. Trimming stripped 3 bases from V and 3 bases from J, with 9 bases between. CDR3 length: 13 amino acids.

This chain connects TRBV28 to TRBJ1-5; D not resolved. V lost 8 bases and J 0 bases, leaving 11 bases between the germline ends. Germline V gives CDR1 MDHEN, CDR2 SYDVKM. This CDR3 has 14 amino acids. Here the CDR3 reads CASHTTFSNQPQHF. The CDR3 DNA reads TGTGCCAGCCACACAACCTTTAGCAATCAGCCCCAGCATTTT.

V is TRBV5-6 and J is TRBJ1-2, with 7 bases fitting TRBD1. The V and J ends lost 7 bases and 8 bases, in that order; junction bases with no gene match: 14. CDR3 length: 14 amino acids. Germline V lookup: CDR1 SGHDT, CDR2 YYEEEE. The CDR3, as DNA: TGTGCCAGCGGATTAGGAGGGGGCGGAATCGGCTACACCTTC. This translates into CASGLGGGGIGYTF.

The rearrangement uses TRBV5-1 and TRBJ1-3; D call uncertain. V lost 7 bases, J lost 4 bases, and 15 bases lay in between. The CDR3 extends over 14 amino acids. Germline values: CDR1 SGHRS, CDR2 YFSETQ. CDR3 coding DNA: TGCGCCAGCGGGCCAGCGGGAGCCGGAAACACCATATATTTT. Translated, it gives CASGPAGAGNTIYF. The full variable domain, completed using reference TRBV5-1 and TRBJ1-3, is KAGVTQTPRYLIKTRGQQVTLSCSPISGHRSVSWYQQTPGQGLQFLFEYFSETQRNKGNFPGRFSGRQFSNSRSEMNVSTLELGDSALYLCASGPAGAGNTIYFGEGSWLTVV.

The chain links TRBV2 to TRBJ2-4; TRBD1 matches at 8 bases. There are 19 residues in the CDR3. The germline V gene encodes CDR1 SNHLY and CDR2 FYNNEI. V shed 10 bases and J 1 base; nucleotides not matched to a gene: 21. The CDR3 loop is CATGQGLIEPALAKNIQYF. CDR3 bases: TGTGCCACCGGACAGGGTCTTATCGAGCCCGCCCTTGCCAAAAACATTCAGTACTTC.